This is a list of T cell receptor beta chains from one sample in a study of OX40 agonist ivuxolimab in advanced cancers. Profiled with immunoSEQ multiplex PCR; TCRdb holds only in-frame clones, not every one. The sample consists of around 67,000 clones, around 83% of them appearing once. Sequenced here: CD4+ or CD8+ T cells sorted from blood, sampled in a trial of the OX40 agonist ivuxolimab. The receptors were gathered from an adult with an advanced solid tumor such as melanoma, head and neck, liver or kidney cancer. Each CDR3 is given with its conserved first and last residue. A D gene is named only where the DNA matches it firmly. The listing skips clone size in some rows; elsewhere it reads once, few, many or a size class.

>TRBV13|NA|TRBJ2-1|TRBD2
TGTGCCAGCAGTTCCGGGACTGACGGGAGGGATTACAATGAGCAGTTCTTC
CASSSGTDGRDYNEQFF
>TRBV2|NA|TRBJ2-7|TRBD1
TGTGCCAGCAGCGTAACAACAGGGGACGAGCAGTACTTC
CASSVTTGDEQYF
>TRBV7-6|NA|TRBJ1-1|NA
TGTGCCAGCAGCCCCACAGGGATGAACACTGAAGCTTTCTTT
CASSPTGMNTEAFF
>TRBV5-1|many|TRBJ2-1|TRBD1
TGCGCCAGCAGCAGGACAGGGATTCGTGATGAGCAGTTCTTC
CASSRTGIRDEQFF
>TRBV5-1|NA|TRBJ2-6|NA
TGCGCCAGCAGCTTGGCCGGCTCCGGGGCCAACGTCCTGACTTTC
CASSLAGSGANVLTF
>TRBV6-1|NA|TRBJ1-3|NA
TGTGCCAGCAGGTTTGGAAACACCATATATTTT
CASRFGNTIYF
>TRBV6-1|few|TRBJ2-5|NA
TGTGCTCTCCAGCAGGCATCAGAGACCCAGTACTTC
CALQQASETQYF
>TRBV28|NA|TRBJ2-3|TRBD2
TGTGCCAGCGGGAGACTAGCGGGTCGCACAGATACGCAGTATTTT
CASGRLAGRTDTQYF
>TRBV12-2|NA|TRBJ2-4|NA
TGTGCAAGTCCATGGGGGGCATCGGAAGAACTTTTAGCCAAAAACATTCAGTACTTC
CASPWGASEELLAKNIQYF
>TRBV5-1|NA|TRBJ2-2|NA
TGCGCCAGCAGCCGACTAGTGAACACCGGGGAGCTGTTTTTT
CASSRLVNTGELFF
>TRBV6-5|NA|TRBJ2-7|NA
TGTGCCAGCAGTTACTTGGGGGGCGAGCAGTACTTC
CASSYLGGEQYF
>TRBV9|NA|TRBJ2-7|NA
TGTGCCAGCAGCGCCACAGGGTCCTCCTCCTACGAGCAGTACTTC
CASSATGSSSYEQYF
>TRBV7-2|NA|TRBJ2-1|NA
TGTGCCAGCAGCTTCGGGGTAGCGGAGTACAATGAGCAGTTCTTC
CASSFGVAEYNEQFF
>TRBV29-1|NA|TRBJ2-5|NA
TGCAGCGTGGGGGGGACAGCCCTTCAAGAGACCCAGTACTTC
CSVGGTALQETQYF